The entry that follows covers one T cell receptor beta chain sequence. The data originate from a study of patients and donors after allogeneic stem cell transplantation. Between the trimmed V and J ends, which lost 6 bases and 2 bases, there was a span of 24 bases. This CDR3 contains 18 residues. Per the germline V gene, CDR1 is SGHAT and CDR2 is FQNNGV. TCRdb processed the RT-PCR reads anew with MiXCR; each CDR3 protein has one entry. Counted here are roughly 960,000 distinct CDR3 sequences, 15% to 20% occurring once; the ten biggest clones make up 5.5% to 6.5%. The specimen sequenced was blood, either unsorted or a sorted T cell fraction (not recorded which). The clonotype comes from a human donor who was either an allogeneic HSCT recipient or a stem cell or donor lymphocyte infusion donor (not recorded which). It is not recorded whose cells these are; they may come from a transplant donor. The J gene is TRBJ2-3, the V gene TRBV11-2, with D perhaps matching TRBD2 (6 bases). CDR3 sequence (DNA): TGTGCCAGCAGGCAGGTCGGAACGGGACTCAGAACCACAGATACGCAGTATTTT. This gives the protein CASRQVGTGLRTTDTQYF.